The 25 T cell receptor beta chains listed next were all sequenced from one sample in a study of T cell repertoires in cytomegalovirus infection. In TCRdb, the reads were re-called with MiXCR into one record per CDR3 protein. The sample comprises over 100,000 distinct CDR3 sequences, about 30% of which are singletons, and roughly 81% rests with the top ten. These TCRs are of unknown antigen specificity. The sequenced sample was CD8+ T cells from cultured PBMCs, obtained from culture after CMV antigen stimulation. These TCRs come from a human donor in good health (CMV status not recorded). Some clones in this sample may be carry-over from other donors' samples.

This clonotype occurred a few times. The chain has TRBV4-2 and TRBJ1-5; D gene uncertain. V was clipped by 0 bases and J by 1 base, with 7 bases between them. CDR1 and CDR2 from the germline V gene are LGHNA and YNFKEQ. This CDR3 is built from 15 residues. The CDR3 sequence is CASSQEVGSNQPQHF. CDR3 in DNA: TGTGCCAGCAGCCAAGAAGTGGGGAGCAATCAGCCCCAGCATTTT.

The V and J genes are TRBV20-1 and TRBJ2-7; tentatively, D is TRBD1 (6 bases). CDR3 length equals 17 residues. Germline V gene lookup returns CDR1 DFQATT and CDR2 SNEGSKA (reference sequence). V was pared by 2 bases and J by 5 bases, with 25 bases between. The CDR3 DNA follows: TGCAGTGCTAGACCCAGCCCAGTGGCAGGGGATACTGACGAGCAGTACTTC. Its protein product is CSARPSPVAGDTDEQYF.

The chain carries TRBV25-1 and TRBJ2-7; D not certain. Trimming stripped 2 bases from V and 3 bases from J, with 11 bases between. There are 14 residues in the CDR3. The germline CDR1 and CDR2 sequences are MGHDK and SYGVNS. DNA of the CDR3: TGTGCCAGCAGTGAACTTAATAGGGACTACGAGCAGTACTTC. Protein: CASSELNRDYEQYF.

This chain connects TRBV7-9 to TRBJ2-1, with 8 bases aligning to TRBD2. The CDR3 totals 15 residues. The V and J ends lost 6 bases and 6 bases, in that order; junction bases with no gene match: 10. The germline CDR1 and CDR2 sequences are SEHNR and FQNEAQ (reference sequence). The CDR3 DNA sequence: TGTGCCAGCAGTATGGGACTAGAATTGGGCAATGAGCAGTTCTTC. Translation: CASSMGLELGNEQFF. Combining the CDR3 with reference TRBV7-9 and TRBJ2-1 gives the whole variable domain DTGVSQNPRHKITKRGQNVTFRCDPISEHNRLYWYRQTLGQGPEFLTYFQNEAQLEKSRLLSDRFSAERPKGSFSTLEIQRTEQGDSAMYLCASSMGLELGNEQFFGPGTRLTVL.

This clonotype came up many times. The chain links TRBV7-6 to TRBJ2-1; TRBD2 aligns across 12 bases. CDR3 size: 15 residues. CDR1 is SGHVS and CDR2 is FNYEAQ in the germline V gene. The V gene end was trimmed by 5 bases and the J gene end by 9 bases; junction bases not matched to a gene: 8. The CDR3 DNA reads as TGTGCCAGCAGCCCGCGGACTAGCGGGGTATCTGAGCAGTTCTTC. Translated, it gives CASSPRTSGVSEQFF. Filled out from reference TRBV7-6 and TRBJ2-1, the complete variable domain reads GAGVSQSPRYKVTKRGQDVALRCDPISGHVSLYWYRQALGQGPEFLTYFNYEAQQDKSGLPNDRFSAERPEGSISTLTIQRTEQRDSAMYRCASSPRTSGVSEQFFGPGTRLTVL.

This clonotype has a handful of counts. The V gene is TRBV10-3, the J gene TRBJ2-1; 8 bases align to TRBD2. The CDR3 length is 16 residues. V gave up 4 bases and J gave up 0 bases; unmatched junction bases: 5. The germline V gene has CDR1 ENHRY and CDR2 SYGVKD. CDR3 residues: CAISVERGISYNEQFF. The DNA of the CDR3 is TGTGCCATCAGTGTTGAGCGGGGGATCTCCTACAATGAGCAGTTCTTC.

The V gene is TRBV27, the J gene TRBJ1-1; no firm D call. This CDR3 is built from 14 residues. The V end was cut by 6 bases, the J end by 6 bases, with 17 bases between. CDR1 is MNHEY, CDR2 SMNVEV, per germline (reference sequence). For the CDR3, the DNA is TGTGCCAGCAGGGGATTGCCCCCCGGGTCTGAAGCTTTCTTT. It translates to CASRGLPPGSEAFF.

This clonotype has only a few counts. The chain joins TRBV4-1 to TRBJ1-4; D not certain. CDR1 and CDR2 (germline): MGHRA, YSYEKL. The CDR3 covers 12 residues. The germline V and J ends were trimmed by 1 base and 8 bases, with 5 bases remaining between them. DNA of the CDR3: TGCGCCAGCAGCCAAGTTGGGGAAAAACTGTTTTTT. The encoded protein is CASSQVGEKLFF.

This clonotype was observed many times. V gene TRBV12-3 or TRBV12-4 combines with J gene TRBJ2-5; possibly TRBD2 for D (5 bases). This CDR3 has 16 residues. The V and J ends lost 1 base and 5 bases respectively, with 17 bases between them. This CDR3 is CASSLGEGYSSETQYF. The CDR3 nucleotides are TGTGCCAGCAGTTTAGGCGAGGGTTACTCCTCGGAGACCCAGTACTTC.

Ten or more counts support this clonotype. The gene calls are TRBV7-6 and TRBJ1-3; perhaps TRBD1 as D (5 bases). Trimming took off 1 base at V and 4 bases at J, with 14 bases between the two ends. The CDR3 is 16 residues long. Per germline, CDR1 SGHVS and CDR2 FNYEAQ. CDR3 sequence (DNA): TGTGCCAGCAGCTTAGAGGCGGCAGGGAGGGGAAACACCATATATTTT. Amino acid sequence: CASSLEAAGRGNTIYF.

This clonotype has only one observation. V gene TRBV4-1 combines with J gene TRBJ2-5; D not resolved. The CDR3 is 15 residues long. From germline, CDR1 is MGHRA and CDR2 YSYEKL. Trimming pared 0 bases from V and 5 bases from J, leaving 13 bases between. CDR3 DNA: TGCGCCAGCAGCCAAGAAATAGGTAGTGGGGAGACCCAGTACTTC. This encodes CASSQEIGSGETQYF.

V usage is TRBV27 and J usage is TRBJ2-3; D is ambiguous. V lost 2 bases to trimming and J lost 4 bases, with 13 bases between them. This CDR3 has 15 residues. Germline CDR1 and CDR2: MNHEY and SMNVEV (reference sequence). The CDR3 region is CASSLAPSAADTQYF. The CDR3 nucleotides read TGTGCCAGCAGTTTAGCACCCTCGGCGGCAGATACGCAGTATTTT.

At least ten counts were recorded for this clonotype. CDR3 sequence (DNA): TGTGCCAGCAGTTTAGCGCTAGGGCAGAGCAACACTGAAGCTTTCTTT. Its protein is CASSLALGQSNTEAFF. The chain uses TRBV12-3 or TRBV12-4 and TRBJ1-1; D is unresolved. This CDR3 region has 16 residues. Trimming took off 0 bases at V and 2 bases at J, with 13 bases between the two ends.

As DNA, the CDR3 is TGTGCCATCAGTGAGGACGCCTACGAGCAGTACTTC. It codes for CAISEDAYEQYF. The gene calls are TRBV10-3 and TRBJ2-7; D gene uncertain. The germline V gene encodes CDR1 ENHRY and CDR2 SYGVKD. V gave up 2 bases and J gave up 2 bases, with 4 bases separating them. This CDR3 has 12 amino acids.

The chain uses TRBV19 and TRBJ1-5; D might be TRBD1 (6 bases). V was clipped by 4 bases and J by 1 base, with 11 bases between them. Looked up from germline, CDR1 is LNHDA and CDR2 is SQIVND (reference sequence). CDR3 length equals 15 residues. CDR3 sequence (DNA): TGTGCCAGTAGTACGGGGGGGCCGAGCAATCAGCCCCAGCATTTT. Residues: CASSTGGPSNQPQHF.

This clonotype came up a few times. V and J are TRBV12-3 or TRBV12-4 and TRBJ2-3, with 9 nucleotides matching TRBD1. Unmatched junction bases numbered 12, after V lost 5 bases and J lost 6 bases. The CDR3 sequence is 16 residues long. Written as DNA, the CDR3 is TGTGCCAGCAGTCCCGGCACAGGGGGCGAACTCGATACGCAGTATTTT. Protein: CASSPGTGGELDTQYF.

This sequence joins TRBV12-3 or TRBV12-4 and TRBJ1-1; 7 bases are shared with TRBD1. J was trimmed by 2 bases and V by 4 bases; bases with no gene match: 1. The CDR3 covers 13 residues. CDR3: CASSWDRNTEAFF. The CDR3 nucleotides read TGTGCCAGCAGTTGGGACAGAAACACTGAAGCTTTCTTT.

Only a few counts were recorded for this clonotype. V gene TRBV20-1 combines with J gene TRBJ1-1, with D uncertain. Germline assignment: CDR1 DFQATT and CDR2 SNEGSKA (reference sequence). Trimming pared 3 bases from V and 1 base from J, leaving 18 bases between. The CDR3 runs 16 residues. The CDR3 nucleotides read TGCAGTGCTAGCTCCGCCGAAATTTGGGGGAACACTGAAGCTTTCTTT. This translates into CSASSAEIWGNTEAFF.

The rearrangement uses TRBV28 and TRBJ2-6; D is possibly TRBD2 (6 bases). The V gene's germline CDR1 is MDHEN and CDR2 SYDVKM. The length of the CDR3 is 17 residues. V lost 5 bases, J lost 0 bases, and 14 bases lay in between. CDR3 in amino acids: CASSTWRGSSGANVLTF. CDR3 nucleotides: TGTGCCAGCAGTACCTGGAGGGGAAGCTCTGGGGCCAACGTCCTGACTTTC.

In this sample, this clonotype turned up many times. The chain joins TRBV4-1 to TRBJ2-2; D unclear. With 5 bases removed from V and 2 bases from J, the gap between germline ends came to 3 bases. The CDR3 has 12 amino acids. Germline values: CDR1 MGHRA, CDR2 YSYEKL. CDR3 protein: CASSYNTGELFF. DNA of the CDR3: TGCGCCAGCAGCTACAACACCGGGGAGCTGTTTTTT.

This clonotype was detected a few times. The genes are TRBV7-2 and TRBJ1-2; 7 bases match TRBD1. In germline, CDR1 is SGHTA, CDR2 FQGNSA. The CDR3 totals 12 residues. V was pared by 5 bases and J by 8 bases, with 5 bases of the junction left unmatched. DNA for the CDR3: TGTGCCAGCAGCCCAGGGACAGTCGGCTACACCTTC. It codes for CASSPGTVGYTF.

V and J are TRBV13 and TRBJ2-1; 7 bases align to TRBD2. The CDR3 is 17 residues long. Germline V lookup: CDR1 PRHDT, CDR2 FYEKMQ (reference sequence). J was trimmed by 5 bases and V by 1 base; bases with no gene match: 11. CDR3 nucleotide sequence: TGTGCCAGCAGCTTAGACGGGGGGACGGGAGACAACAATGAGCAGTTCTTC. Residues: CASSLDGGTGDNNEQFF.

This clonotype was detected many times. This chain uses TRBV7-2 with TRBJ2-7; 7 bases are a match to TRBD2. The J segment lost 0 bases and the V segment lost 3 bases, leaving 5 bases of the junction unmatched. This CDR3 comprises 15 residues. Germline-derived CDR1 and CDR2 are SGHTA and FQGNSA. The CDR3 DNA follows: TGTGCCAGCAGCTTCAGCGGGGACCCCTCCTACGAGCAGTACTTC. It is translated as CASSFSGDPSYEQYF.

This clonotype was detected only a few times. The chain recombines TRBV7-9 with TRBJ2-7; D is ambiguous. CDR1 and CDR2 (germline): SEHNR, FQNEAQ (reference sequence). CDR3 size: 12 residues. V lost 5 bases and J 3 bases, leaving 8 bases between the germline ends. The DNA for the CDR3 is TGTGCCAGCAGCGCACAGAACTACGAGCAGTACTTC. Translating gives CASSAQNYEQYF.

The chain carries TRBV2 and TRBJ2-7; 10 nucleotides match TRBD2. The ends lost 4 bases at V and 4 bases at J; junction bases unmatched: 7. CDR3 length: 15 amino acids. Germline values: CDR1 SNHLY, CDR2 FYNNEI. The chain's CDR3 is CASSGTSGNFYEQYF. DNA for the CDR3: TGTGCCAGCAGTGGGACTAGCGGAAACTTTTACGAGCAGTACTTC.